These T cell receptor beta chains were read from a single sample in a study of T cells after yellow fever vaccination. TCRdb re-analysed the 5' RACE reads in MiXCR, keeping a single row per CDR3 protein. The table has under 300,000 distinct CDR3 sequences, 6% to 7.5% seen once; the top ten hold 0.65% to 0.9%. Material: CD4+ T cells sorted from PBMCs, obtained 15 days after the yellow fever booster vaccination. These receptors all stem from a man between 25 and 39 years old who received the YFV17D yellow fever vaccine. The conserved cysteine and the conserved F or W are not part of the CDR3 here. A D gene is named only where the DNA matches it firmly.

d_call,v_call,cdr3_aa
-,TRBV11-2,ASRVTGGSTDTQY
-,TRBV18,ASSPAPSGSGTEAF
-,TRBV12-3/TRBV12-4,ASSPRAPNYGYT
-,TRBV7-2,ASSLVAGTGELF
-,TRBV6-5,ASSYRGVGGTDTQY
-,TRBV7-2,ASSPDRFGFGEQY
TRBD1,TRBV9,ASSVGPGQLTYEQY
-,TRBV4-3,ASSQVFRGTGELF
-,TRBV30,AAGQGHRSSFNEQF
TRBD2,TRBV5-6,ASSLSLRERLALYNEQF
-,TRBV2,ASSLGSNQETQY
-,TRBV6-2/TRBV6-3,ASSYYLNGPNTGELF
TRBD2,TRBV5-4,ASTSAGRSNTGELF
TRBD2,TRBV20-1,SARVHGGGKVLYEQY
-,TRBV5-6,ASSLKGLGETQY
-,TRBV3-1,ASSKVVGYEQY
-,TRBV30,ASDKNYGYT
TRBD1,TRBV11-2,ASSLEQGFNEQF
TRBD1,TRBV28,ASGPGGSYGYT
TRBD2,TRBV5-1,ASSPQAGVGEQY
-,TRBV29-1,SVDLGRAGYEQY
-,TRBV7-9,ASHRDNQETQY
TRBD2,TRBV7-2,ASSLVAAGGSLDTQY
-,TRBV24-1,ATSVLHEQF
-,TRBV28,ASSLSGNTIY
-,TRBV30,AWSVAGLTYEQY
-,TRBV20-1,SLQGGKTQY
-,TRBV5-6,ASSLSRGEQY
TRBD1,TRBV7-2,ASSSTGIWGYT